These 10 T cell receptor beta chains came from one sample sequenced in a study of low-dose radiotherapy and immunotherapy resistance in tumors. TRAV- and TRBV-specific primers, spanning alpha and beta chains, primed first-strand cDNA. TCRs were amplified for roughly 20 PCR cycles with a constant-region primer and V-primer adapter. TCRdb redid the calling of the reads with MiXCR, one entry per CDR3 protein. The sample consists of under 95,000 distinct CDR3 sequences, under 20% of them appearing once. Time point specified: after trial treatment. The treatment: LDRT plus nivolumab, ipilimumab, low-dose cyclophosphamide and aspirin (RACIN trial). The starting material was PBMCs, obtained after low-dose radiotherapy plus immunotherapy. These receptor sequences come from a male donor with prostate cancer.

In regard to this clonotype: A single base is all that separates this from a far larger clone, so a read error is likely. The chain carries TRBV27 and TRBJ2-7; D is unresolved. The germline V gene has CDR1 MNHEY and CDR2 SMNVEV (reference sequence). This CDR3 has 15 amino acids. The CDR3 here is CPSSLRTDWNYEQYF. The DNA of the CDR3 is TGTCCCAGCAGCTTAAGGACGGATTGGAACTACGAGCAGTACTTC.

There are many counts of this clonotype. This rearrangement joins TRBV28 to TRBJ2-3; the D gene is possibly TRBD2 (6 bases). CDR1 and CDR2 (germline): MDHEN, SYDVKM. The CDR3 covers 15 residues. V was shortened by 4 bases and J by 4 bases, with 15 bases between the two germline ends. The CDR3 region is CASSSGGTLADTQYF. The CDR3 coding sequence is TGTGCCAGCAGTTCCGGAGGGACTTTAGCAGATACGCAGTATTTT. Full variable domain (remainder filled in from reference TRBV28 and TRBJ2-3): DVKVTQSSRYLVKRTGEKVFLECVQDMDHENMFWYRQDPGLGLRLIYFSYDVKMKEKGDIPEGYSVSREKKERFSLILESASTNQTSMYLCASSSGGTLADTQYFGPGTRLTVL.

The table lists this clonotype with many counts. V usage is TRBV12-3 or TRBV12-4 and J usage is TRBJ2-6; D is tentatively TRBD1 or TRBD2 (5 bases each). Trimming cost V 6 bases and J 0 bases, with 12 bases left between them. CDR3 length equals 16 residues. In nucleotides, the CDR3 is TGTGCCAGCAGCGTGGGACGAACCTCTGGGGCCAACGTCCTGACTTTC. Translating gives CASSVGRTSGANVLTF.

At least ten counts were recorded for this clonotype. CDR3 residues: CASSFLSSYEQYF. The CDR3 DNA reads as TGTGCCAGCAGCTTCCTGTCGTCCTACGAGCAGTACTTC. The chain is built from TRBV7-9 and TRBJ2-7; D ambiguous. Per the germline V gene, CDR1 is SEHNR and CDR2 is FQNEAQ (reference sequence). The CDR3 has 13 residues. V was shortened by 3 bases and J by 1 base, with 7 bases between the two germline ends.

This clonotype was detected a few times. The chain carries TRBV28 and TRBJ2-3; D remains ambiguous. Germline CDR1 is MDHEN and CDR2 is SYDVKM. Trimming took off 4 bases at V and 4 bases at J, with 12 bases between the two ends. This CDR3 is 14 amino acids long. The CDR3 DNA reads as TGTGCCAGCAGTTCGGCGGAGTATGCAGATACGCAGTATTTT. Translating it yields CASSSAEYADTQYF.

This clonotype has ten or more counts. The chain carries TRBV6-2 or TRBV6-3 and TRBJ2-1; 15 bases align to TRBD2. The CDR3 has 13 amino acids. Germline values: CDR1 MNHEY, CDR2 SVGEGT. The J segment lost 16 bases and the V segment lost 5 bases, leaving 6 bases of the junction unmatched. The CDR3 coding sequence is TGTGCCAGCAGTACTGGGACTAGCGGGAGGTATTTCTTC. Protein product: CASSTGTSGRYFF.

At least ten counts were recorded for this clonotype. J is TRBJ2-7 and V is TRBV29-1; 10 nucleotides agree with TRBD2. The CDR3 is made up of 16 amino acids. Germline assignment: CDR1 SQVTM and CDR2 ANQGSEA. V dropped 1 base and J dropped 2; count of bases not matched to a gene: 8. This CDR3 is CSVEGLEREGPYEQYF. The CDR3, as DNA: TGCAGCGTTGAAGGTCTGGAGCGGGAGGGCCCCTACGAGCAGTACTTC.

The table lists this clonotype with many counts. The V and J genes are TRBV4-3 and TRBJ1-2; D gene ambiguous. This CDR3 contains 15 residues. The V end was cut by 0 bases, the J end by 1 base, with 9 bases between. Germline V lookup: CDR1 LGHNA, CDR2 YSLEER. DNA for the CDR3: TGCGCCAGCAGCCAAGATCTGGCGGTTAACTATGGCTACACCTTC. It specifies CASSQDLAVNYGYTF.

This clonotype was seen repeatedly, ten times or more. The rearrangement uses TRBV12-3 or TRBV12-4 and TRBJ2-5; TRBD2 agrees at 10 bases. CDR3 length: 15 amino acids. V was pared by 6 bases and J by 0 bases, with 4 bases of the junction left unmatched. This CDR3 reads CASRPGTSDQETQYF. CDR3 DNA: TGTGCCAGCAGGCCGGGGACTAGCGACCAAGAGACCCAGTACTTC.

This clonotype was recorded at least ten times. The CDR3 reads CASSAGTDYNSPLHF. The DNA of the CDR3 is TGTGCCAGCAGCGCAGGGACGGATTATAATTCACCCCTCCACTTT. The chain recombines TRBV2 with TRBJ1-6; D is possibly TRBD1 (5 bases). The CDR3 loop spans 15 amino acids. V gave up 6 bases and J gave up 4 bases, with 13 bases separating them. Germline CDR1 and CDR2: SNHLY and FYNNEI. Full variable domain (remainder filled in from reference TRBV2 and TRBJ1-6): EPEVTQTPSHQVTQMGQEVILRCVPISNHLYFYWYRQILGQKVEFLVSFYNNEISEKSEIFDDQFSVERPDGSNFTLKIRSTKLEDSAMYFCASSAGTDYNSPLHFGNGTRLTVT.